This TCR beta chain stems from a study of blood T cells in healthy people across ages. Across the study: Through template switching, about one barcoded beta molecule was captured per two T cells, as measured in model experiments. Study observations and caveats: PBMCs left unsorted prevented a conclusive naive versus antigen-experienced comparison. Relative to aged donors, long-lived donors carried more naive CD4+ cells and displayed higher diversity. Estimates based on one million T cells were treated as lower bounds.

Sample-barcoded 5' priming and a J-beta primer mix drove a second PCR of about 7 to 11 cycles. TCRdb used MiXCR to reprocess the 5' RACE reads, holding one entry per CDR3 protein. The sample includes about a million distinct CDR3 sequences, 45% to 50% of them seen just once. Germline V CDR1 and CDR2: MNHEY, SMNVEV (reference sequence). The ends were cut back, 3 bases at V and 4 bases at J, with 17 bases in the middle. This CDR3 contains 16 residues. Concerning this clonotype: The antigen remains unidentified.

The receptor comes from a man aged 25 to 45 in good health. The V gene is TRBV27, the J gene TRBJ2-3, with D possibly matching TRBD1 (6 bases). Sequencing was carried out using blood. The CDR3 protein is CASSFTLTGTPDTQYF. In nucleotides, the CDR3 is TGTGCCAGCAGTTTCACCCTCACAGGGACGCCAGATACGCAGTATTTT.